These 27 T cell receptor beta chains were all obtained from the same sample, sequenced in a study of memory CD4+ T cells and cytomegalovirus serostatus. The protocol was immunoSEQ multiplex PCR, while the TCRdb copy is restricted to in-frame clones and leaves out a portion. The table includes about 46,000 clones, around 78% detected once. The sort gate was single viable CD3+CD4+CD8-CD45RO+ cells for memory CD4+ T cells. Sequencing was performed on memory CD4+ T cells from blood. These TCRs come from an adult in good health and CMV-seronegative.

The chain uses TRBV23-1 and TRBJ2-7; 8 bases align to TRBD1. TRBV23-1 is annotated as an ORF whose role is uncertain. The length of the CDR3 is 15 residues. V shed 0 bases, J shed 3 bases, and the junction held 4 bases outside the gene matches. The CDR3: CASSQSGGTGYEQYF. In DNA form, the CDR3 reads TGCGCCAGCAGTCAATCGGGCGGGACAGGCTACGAGCAGTACTTC.

This chain connects TRBV28 to TRBJ1-2; tentative D call: TRBD1 (5 bases). Between the trimmed V and J ends, which lost 8 bases and 5 bases, there was a span of 24 bases. This CDR3 has 16 residues. CDR1 MDHEN and CDR2 SYDVKM come from the germline V gene. CDR3 in DNA: TGTGCCAGCTTCTCCCACGGACAAGGGGTGGGATATGGCTACACCTTC. It encodes CASFSHGQGVGYGYTF.

The rearrangement uses TRBV5-4 and TRBJ2-5; unclear D gene. V lost 2 bases to trimming and J lost 5 bases, with 10 bases between them. The CDR3 totals 13 residues. The germline V gene encodes CDR1 SGHNT and CDR2 YYREEE (reference sequence). The CDR3 sequence: CASSFISSETQYF. CDR3 in DNA: TGTGCCAGCAGCTTTATCTCATCGGAGACCCAGTACTTC.

The V call is TRBV6-5, the J call TRBJ1-2; possibly TRBD1 for D (6 bases). The ends were cut back, 8 bases at V and 5 bases at J, with 18 bases in the middle. This CDR3 contains 14 residues. Germline V gene sequence: CDR1 MNHEY, CDR2 SVGAGI. The CDR3 DNA is TGTGCCAGCCTAGGCGCAGGGGACAAATATGGCTACACCTTC. Translated: CASLGAGDKYGYTF.

The genes are TRBV9 and TRBJ1-2; D is perhaps TRBD1 (6 bases). Germline V gene lookup returns CDR1 SGDLS and CDR2 YYNGEE. V lost 4 bases to trimming and J lost 8 bases, with 24 bases between them. The length of the CDR3 is 16 residues. The CDR3 spells CASSPLTSNQGMGYTF. The CDR3 nucleotides are TGTGCCAGCAGCCCCCTCACTTCAAATCAGGGGATGGGCTACACCTTC.

The gene calls are TRBV7-2 and TRBJ2-7; 9 nucleotides line up with TRBD1. V was clipped by 7 bases and J by 2 bases; unmatched bases: 3. The CDR3 covers 13 residues. Looked up from germline, CDR1 is SGHTA and CDR2 is FQGNSA. The DNA for the CDR3 is TGTGCCAGCAACCGGGACAGGGCCTACGAGCAGTACTTC. It specifies CASNRDRAYEQYF. Drawing the rest from reference TRBV7-2 and TRBJ2-7, the complete variable domain is GAGVSQSPSNKVTEKGKDVELRCDPISGHTALYWYRQSLGQGLEFLIYFQGNSAPDKSGLPSDRFSAERTGGSVSTLTIQRTQQEDSAVYLCASNRDRAYEQYFGPGTRLTVT.

To note about this clone: The CDR3 does not close with the conserved phenylalanine or tryptophan, likely indicating a read error. The DNA is omitted, as the CDR3 cannot be located on it reliably, and the CDR3 follows TCRdb's listing. This rearrangement joins TRBV6-4 to TRBJ2-4. Looked up from germline, CDR1 is MRHNA and CDR2 is SNTAGT. Including both end residues, the CDR3 is 10 amino acids long. The CDR3 loop is CAGPWDVSFL.

V gene TRBV9 combines with J gene TRBJ1-2, with D possibly matching TRBD1 (6 bases). The V gene lost 3 bases and the J gene lost 8 bases, with 11 bases spanning the gap. Germline CDR1 and CDR2: SGDLS and YYNGEE. The CDR3 has 12 residues. CDR3 sequence: CASSGTVQGYTF. CDR3 sequence (DNA): TGTGCCAGCAGCGGGACAGTTCAGGGCTACACCTTC.

This rearrangement joins TRBV27 to TRBJ2-1; no reliable D call. The V and J ends lost 5 bases and 0 bases respectively, with 20 bases between them. The CDR3 extends over 18 amino acids. Germline V gene sequence: CDR1 MNHEY, CDR2 SMNVEV (reference sequence). The CDR3 spells CASSPATRALSSYNEQFF. For the CDR3, the DNA is TGTGCCAGCAGTCCCGCGACTCGGGCACTGAGCTCCTACAATGAGCAGTTCTTC.

In this sample, this clone turned up once. The rearrangement uses TRBV5-6 and TRBJ1-2, with D possibly TRBD1 on 5 matching bases. The CDR3 covers 14 residues. Trimming shortened V by 1 base and J by 4 bases, and 11 bases separated the two germline ends. Germline V CDR1 and CDR2: SGHDT, YYEEEE. The CDR3 reads CASSLFPGGYGYTF. Written as DNA, the CDR3 is TGTGCCAGCAGCTTGTTCCCGGGGGGCTATGGCTACACCTTC.

This clone is termed medium-sized. The chain is built from TRBV5-1 and TRBJ1-6, with 7 bases aligning to TRBD1. Germline trimming cut 4 bases from V and 9 bases from J; bases unmatched to any gene: 16. The V gene's germline CDR1 is SGHRS and CDR2 YFSETQ. This CDR3 contains 17 residues. Here the CDR3 reads CASSTGPPRQGGSPLHF. DNA for the CDR3: TGCGCCAGCAGCACAGGACCGCCCAGACAGGGTGGTTCACCCCTCCACTTT.

V gene TRBV29-1 combines with J gene TRBJ2-1; a possible D gene is TRBD1 (8 bases). V lost 6 bases to trimming and J lost 6 bases, with 24 bases between them. The CDR3 is made up of 16 amino acids. Germline assignment: CDR1 SQVTM and CDR2 ANQGSEA. CDR3: CSVAGAGGRSLNEQFF. Written as DNA, the CDR3 is TGCAGCGTGGCGGGGGCAGGGGGCAGATCTCTCAATGAGCAGTTCTTC.

This clone turned up a few times. In DNA form, the CDR3 reads TGTGCCAGCAGTGAACTGGCGGTCGGAGGCTACACCTTC. The encoded protein is CASSELAVGGYTF. This rearrangement joins TRBV2 to TRBJ1-2; no definite D call. Per the germline V gene, CDR1 is SNHLY and CDR2 is FYNNEI. Deletions cut 2 bases from V and 8 bases from J, with 12 bases between. The CDR3 loop spans 13 amino acids.

The chain joins TRBV19 to TRBJ2-3; TRBD2 matches 7 bases. The CDR3 contains 14 residues. The V gene end was trimmed by 8 bases and the J gene end by 3 bases; junction bases not matched to a gene: 8. The germline V gene has CDR1 LNHDA and CDR2 SQIVND (reference sequence). The CDR3 spells CASSRVGGTDTQYF. The CDR3 coding sequence is TGTGCCAGTTCGAGGGTGGGGGGGACAGATACGCAGTATTTT. Using reference TRBV19 and TRBJ2-3 for the parts outside the CDR3, the full variable domain is DGGITQSPKYLFRKEGQNVTLSCEQNLNHDAMYWYRQDPGQGLRLIYYSQIVNDFQKGDIAEGYSVSREKKESFPLTVTSAQKNPTAFYLCASSRVGGTDTQYFGPGTRLTVL.

This clone came up a few times. V is TRBV19 and J is TRBJ2-1; 7 bases are a match to TRBD1. CDR3 length: 15 residues. Trimming took 7 bases from V and 2 from J; bases not matched to a gene: 8. From germline, CDR1 is LNHDA and CDR2 SQIVND (reference sequence). The CDR3 coding sequence is TGTGCCAGTACACAAACCCAGGGGGCCTACAATGAGCAGTTCTTC. It specifies CASTQTQGAYNEQFF.

This clone was found a few times. J is TRBJ2-1 and V is TRBV9; D is perhaps TRBD2 (5 bases). Germline V gene data show CDR1 as SGDLS and CDR2 as YYNGEE. This CDR3 is 15 amino acids long. V shed 0 bases and J shed 0 bases, with 7 bases lying between them. The CDR3 sequence is CASSVGRSSYNEQFF. CDR3 in DNA: TGTGCCAGCAGCGTAGGGAGGAGCTCCTACAATGAGCAGTTCTTC.

V gene TRBV10-3 combines with J gene TRBJ2-1, with D unresolved. Germline V gene lookup returns CDR1 ENHRY and CDR2 SYGVKD. The ends were cut back, 4 bases at V and 0 bases at J, with 10 bases in the middle. The CDR3 extends over 15 amino acids. The CDR3 DNA follows: TGTGCCATCAGTGCCTCCCCAAGCTCCTACAATGAGCAGTTCTTC. Translated, it gives CAISASPSSYNEQFF.

The chain has TRBV2 and TRBJ2-1; TRBD2 agrees at 8 bases. Germline CDR1 is SNHLY and CDR2 is FYNNEI. Trimming took 6 bases from V and 1 from J; bases not matched to a gene: 2. The CDR3 has 14 amino acids. The CDR3 DNA sequence: TGTGCCAGCAGCGGGACTAGATCCTACAATGAGCAGTTCTTC. Protein: CASSGTRSYNEQFF. The full variable domain, completed using reference TRBV2 and TRBJ2-1, is EPEVTQTPSHQVTQMGQEVILRCVPISNHLYFYWYRQILGQKVEFLVSFYNNEISEKSEIFDDQFSVERPDGSNFTLKIRSTKLEDSAMYFCASSGTRSYNEQFFGPGTRLTVL.

The chain has TRBV5-1 and TRBJ2-1, with 8 bases that match TRBD2. Germline-derived CDR1 and CDR2 are SGHRS and YFSETQ. The CDR3 contains 16 residues. J gave up 3 bases and V 5 bases, and 10 bases lay outside the gene matches. CDR3 amino acids: CASSGWRGADYNEQFF. CDR3 coding DNA: TGCGCCAGCAGTGGGTGGCGGGGGGCAGACTACAATGAGCAGTTCTTC.

This clone has only one observation. The chain employs TRBV19 and TRBJ1-6, with D unclear. The ends were cut back, 7 bases at V and 0 bases at J, with 7 bases in the middle. The CDR3 has 14 residues. The germline V gene encodes CDR1 LNHDA and CDR2 SQIVND (reference sequence). The CDR3, as DNA: TGTGCCAGTATGGTGAGCTCCTATAATTCACCCCTCCACTTT. Its translation is CASMVSSYNSPLHF.

This chain links TRBV4-1 with TRBJ1-1; D possibly corresponds to TRBD1 (5 bases). V was trimmed by 4 bases and J by 5 bases, leaving 17 bases between them. The CDR3 runs to 15 residues. Germline CDR1 is MGHRA and CDR2 is YSYEKL. The CDR3 region is CASSPPGLSRTEAFF. For the CDR3, the DNA is TGCGCCAGCAGCCCCCCGGGACTCTCACGGACTGAAGCTTTCTTT.

The V gene is TRBV19, the J gene TRBJ2-1, with TRBD2 matching 9 bases. Germline loops: CDR1 LNHDA, CDR2 SQIVND (reference sequence). The CDR3 has 16 residues. V lost 7 bases to trimming and J lost 8 bases; unmatched junction nucleotides: 15. CDR3 amino acids: CASIGTAGGRIDEQFF. CDR3 coding DNA: TGTGCCAGTATAGGAACGGCGGGGGGGCGCATCGATGAGCAGTTCTTC. Full variable domain (outside the CDR3, taken from reference TRBV19 and TRBJ2-1): DGGITQSPKYLFRKEGQNVTLSCEQNLNHDAMYWYRQDPGQGLRLIYYSQIVNDFQKGDIAEGYSVSREKKESFPLTVTSAQKNPTAFYLCASIGTAGGRIDEQFFGPGTRLTVL.

This chain uses TRBV19 with TRBJ1-2, with a possible D match to TRBD1 (5 bases). CDR1 and CDR2 from the germline V gene are LNHDA and SQIVND (reference sequence). Trimming took off 9 bases at V and 5 bases at J, with 10 bases between the two ends. This CDR3 region has 11 residues. Here the CDR3 DNA reads TGTGCCAGCAAGGGGTGGTATGGCTACACCTTC. This encodes CASKGWYGYTF.

The genes are TRBV5-1 and TRBJ1-1; D remains ambiguous. Deletions cut 6 bases from V and 2 bases from J, with 14 bases between. The CDR3 runs to 14 residues. Germline values: CDR1 SGHRS, CDR2 YFSETQ. The DNA of the CDR3 is TGCGCCAGCAAAGACGGACCTTCTAACACTGAAGCTTTCTTT. This gives the protein CASKDGPSNTEAFF.

The chain joins TRBV19 to TRBJ1-6; D is uncertain. The germline V and J ends were trimmed by 4 bases and 7 bases, with 20 bases remaining between them. The CDR3 runs to 17 residues. In germline, CDR1 is LNHDA, CDR2 SQIVND (reference sequence). In DNA, the CDR3 is TGTGCCAGTAGTAGAGGAGCTGTTGGGCAGACAAATTCACCCCTCCACTTT. Amino acid sequence: CASSRGAVGQTNSPLHF.

This clone was detected only once. J is TRBJ1-2 and V is TRBV9; TRBD1 matches 7 bases. The V gene end was trimmed by 3 bases and the J gene end by 4 bases; junction bases not matched to a gene: 9. Per germline, CDR1 SGDLS and CDR2 YYNGEE. This CDR3 spans 15 amino acids. The CDR3 sequence is CASSGGTTGSYGYTF. DNA of the CDR3: TGTGCCAGCAGCGGGGGGACGACAGGGTCCTATGGCTACACCTTC.

This clone was seen a handful of times. J is TRBJ2-1 and V is TRBV27, with 10 bases identical to TRBD1. J gave up 4 bases and V 5 bases, and 8 bases lay outside the gene matches. Germline lookup yields CDR1 MNHEY and CDR2 SMNVEV (reference sequence). The CDR3 covers 16 residues. The CDR3 coding sequence is TGTGCCAGCAGTCTTTCCGGGACAGGGGCATACAATGAGCAGTTCTTC. This gives the protein CASSLSGTGAYNEQFF.